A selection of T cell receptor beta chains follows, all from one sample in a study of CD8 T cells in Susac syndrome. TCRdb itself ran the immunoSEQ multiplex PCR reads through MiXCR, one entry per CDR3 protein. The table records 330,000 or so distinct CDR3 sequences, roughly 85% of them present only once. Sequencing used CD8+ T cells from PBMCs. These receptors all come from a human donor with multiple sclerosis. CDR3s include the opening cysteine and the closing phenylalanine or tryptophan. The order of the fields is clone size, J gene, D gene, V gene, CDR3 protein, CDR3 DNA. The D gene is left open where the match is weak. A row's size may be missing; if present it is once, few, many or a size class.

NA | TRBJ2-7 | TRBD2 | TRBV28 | CASSPTGGAGVHEQYF | TGTGCCAGCAGCCCTACCGGGGGAGCGGGGGTTCACGAGCAGTACTTC
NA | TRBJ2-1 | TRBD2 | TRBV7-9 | CASSPNIAGVEDEQFF | TGTGCCAGCAGCCCGAACATAGCGGGAGTTGAAGATGAGCAGTTCTTC
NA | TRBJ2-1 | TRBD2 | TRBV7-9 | CASSPSARGRGNNEQFF | TGTGCCAGCAGCCCATCGGCGCGCGGGAGAGGCAACAATGAGCAGTTCTTC
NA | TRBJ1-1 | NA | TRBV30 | CAWRPGGTEAFF | TGTGCCTGGAGACCGGGAGGCACTGAAGCTTTCTTT
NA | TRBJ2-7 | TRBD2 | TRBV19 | CASSPTSASYEQYF | TGTGCCAGTAGTCCTACTAGCGCCTCCTACGAGCAGTACTTC
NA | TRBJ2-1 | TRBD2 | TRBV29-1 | CSVERAGVGNEQFF | TGCAGCGTTGAAAGGGCGGGAGTAGGCAATGAGCAGTTCTTC
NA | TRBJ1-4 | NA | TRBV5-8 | CASSLEEEGTTNEKLFF | TGTGCCAGCAGCTTGGAGGAAGAAGGTACAACTAATGAAAAACTGTTTTTT
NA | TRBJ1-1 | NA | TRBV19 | CASRTGITEAFF | TGTGCCAGTAGAACCGGAATCACTGAAGCTTTCTTT
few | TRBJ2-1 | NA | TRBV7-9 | CASSHGPRNEQFF | TGTGCCAGCAGCCATGGGCCCCGGAATGAGCAGTTCTTC
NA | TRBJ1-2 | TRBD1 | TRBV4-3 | CASSPGTAPHVGYTF | TGCGCCAGCAGCCCGGGGACAGCCCCGCACGTAGGCTACACCTTC
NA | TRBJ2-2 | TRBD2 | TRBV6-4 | CASSPRLAVTTGELFF | TGTGCCAGCAGCCCTAGACTAGCGGTAACCACCGGGGAGCTGTTTTTT
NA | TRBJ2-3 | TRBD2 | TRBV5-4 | CASSSGLAGFTDTQYF | TGTGCCAGCAGCTCGGGACTAGCGGGTTTCACAGATACGCAGTATTTT
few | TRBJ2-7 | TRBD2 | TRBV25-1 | CASSSPGTSGREQYF | TGTGCCAGCAGTTCCCCCGGGACTAGCGGGAGAGAGCAGTACTTC
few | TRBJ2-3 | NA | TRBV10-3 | CASRMEADTQYF | TGTGCCTCGCGAATGGAAGCAGATACGCAGTATTTT
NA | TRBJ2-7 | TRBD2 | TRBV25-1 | CASLADNYEQYF | TGTGCCAGTCTAGCGGACAATTACGAGCAGTACTTC
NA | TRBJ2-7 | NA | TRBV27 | CASSWGVGYEQYF | TGTGCCAGCAGTTGGGGGGTGGGCTACGAGCAGTACTTC
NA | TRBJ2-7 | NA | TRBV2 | CASRPLDSIDEQYF | TGTGCCAGCAGGCCCTTGGACAGCATCGACGAGCAGTACTTC
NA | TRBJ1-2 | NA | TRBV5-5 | CASSRTTGGNDGYTF | TGTGCCAGCAGCCGCACCACAGGAGGTAACGATGGCTACACCTTC
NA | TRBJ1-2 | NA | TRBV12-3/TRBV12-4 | CASSLSGQIYGYTF | TGTGCCAGCAGTTTATCTGGACAGATCTATGGCTACACCTTC
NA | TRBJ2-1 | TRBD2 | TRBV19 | CASSTLYLAGSHDEQFF | TGTGCCAGTAGTACGTTGTACCTAGCGGGAAGTCACGATGAGCAGTTCTTC
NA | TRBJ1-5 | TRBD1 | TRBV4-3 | CASSPFWDRRDQPQHF | TGCGCCAGCAGCCCATTCTGGGACAGACGAGATCAGCCCCAGCATTTT
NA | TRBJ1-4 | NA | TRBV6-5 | CASSYSEGGSNEKLFF | TGTGCCAGCAGTTACTCCGAGGGGGGGTCTAATGAAAAACTGTTTTTT
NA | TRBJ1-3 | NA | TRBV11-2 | CASSFGVSGNTIYF | TGTGCCAGCAGCTTCGGGGTCTCTGGAAACACCATATATTTT
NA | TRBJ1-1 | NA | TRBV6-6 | CASSPLWAEAFF | TGTGCCAGCAGCCCACTTTGGGCTGAAGCTTTCTTT
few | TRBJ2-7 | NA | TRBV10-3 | CAISETFPYEQYF | TGTGCCATCAGTGAGACGTTCCCCTACGAGCAGTACTTC